This T cell receptor (beta chain) appears in the sequencing data of a study of blood T cell repertoires in COVID-19 (dated by TCRdb to the early 2020s). A note on the overall study: Samples from collaborators originated in the United States, Italy and Spain and spanned both the acute and convalescent phases of COVID-19. The repertoires were made available in a free public database intended to serve as a resource for research on the immune response to SARS-CoV-2. Where available, HLA class I and class II types were taken from metadata supplied by the sample provider and were not determined by assay-based typing. The material from the prospective study consisted of cDNA or gDNA derived from T cells, B-cell-depleted T cells, or PBMCs. The dataset comprised deeply sampled blood TCRbeta repertoires from subjects exposed to, actively infected with, or recovered from COVID-19. Samples were obtained from the ongoing ImmuneRACE study (first 160 participants) and from some 1,200 subjects provided by 6 global collaborators. A de-identified subject ID, COVID-19 status, age in years and sex were almost always included in the sample metadata.

V and J lose 5 bases and 3 bases, and a span of 13 bases separates them. The CDR3 numbers 14 residues from cysteine through phenylalanine. The only DNA kept is the CDR3, 42 bases in frame from the first base. From the germline V gene (reference sequence), CDR1 is PRHDT and CDR2 is FYEKMQ. Concerning this clone: It has no known antigen specificity. No base qualities exist here, and no much larger clone lies one base off it.

The collaborating institutions used their own protocols to collect whole blood in K2EDTA tubes. Collaborator samples were shipped for TCRbeta analysis as frozen whole blood, isolated PBMCs, or DNA extracted from either sample type. Here is what the overall study found, with its caveats: The quantity of clinical and demographic metadata differed by source and by participant and was supplied without curation.

The immunoSEQ Assay, a bias-controlled multiplex PCR, was used to amplify TCRbeta CDR3 regions from genomic DNA. From the authors' description of their analysis: Within the assay, amplification of reference gene primers was used to estimate how many nucleated cells each sample contained. To quantify the absolute abundance of each unique TCRbeta CDR3 rearrangement, sequence reads were collapsed and filtered. For each sample, productive Simpson clonality was calculated as the square root of Simpson's diversity index over productive rearrangements. TCRdb took this table from immuneACCESS and kept in-frame rearrangements with V and J called. Such tables lack part of the clones; where checked against another copy, unresolved V genes explain under half of the gap, and the rest is unexplained. The V and J calls and clone size were taken over from that table, and D and trimming were inferred from the DNA. The sample data list roughly 300,000 clones, and around 81% of these were observed just once. Around 2.9% of the sample rests with the top ten.

The specimen sequenced was peripheral blood. This sequence uses TRBV13 and TRBJ1-1, with a weak D call of TRBD1 (6 bases match). The TCR sequence derives from a woman aged 55-75 years with active or convalescent COVID-19. The DNA sequence follows: TGTGCCAGCAGCCCCAGGGGTCTGGACACTGAAGCTTTCTTT. Its protein is CASSPRGLDTEAFF.